The present entry profiles one TCR beta chain with its context. The antigen is unknown. It may be a read error: a sequence one base away is much more abundant. The CDR3 totals 10 residues. Deletions cut 5 bases from V and 6 bases from J, with 6 bases between. Germline V gene sequence: CDR1 GTSNPN, CDR2 SVGIG (reference sequence). RNA transcripts provided the source from which TCR beta CDR3 regions were amplified. HTBI primers drove first-round RT-PCR of the TCR CDR3. TCRdb re-called the multiplex PCR reads through MiXCR, storing one row per CDR3 protein. This sample has around 490,000 distinct CDR3 sequences; less than 20% occur once, and the top ten carry about 45%. This specimen comes from a study of T cells in Graves' hyperthyroidism and ophthalmopathy. Findings of the study overall: Ophthalmopathy was told apart from stable hyperthyroidism by a 13 V-J model. Most thyroid clonotypes expanded above 0.001 appeared in blood too.

The study left out patients who had uncontrolled infection, other autoimmune disease, pregnancy or lactation. J is TRBJ2-3 and V is TRBV30; tentative D call: TRBD2 (6 bases). Sample: blood. The sequence was collected from a man aged 40-49 years with Graves' ophthalmopathy. As DNA, the CDR3 is TGTGCCTGGGGGGGGGATACGCAGTATTTT. Protein product: CAWGGDTQYF.